This T cell receptor (beta chain) was documented in a study of blood T cell repertoires in COVID-19. The wider study: Material from acute and convalescent COVID-19 was sourced from the United States, Italy and Spain.

Per the authors' pipeline: Amplification with reference gene primers provided the estimates of nucleated cell counts. Some clones are missing from TCRdb's copy, which holds only in-frame ones; the method was immunoSEQ multiplex PCR. The V and J calls and clone size were taken over from that table, and D and trimming were inferred from the DNA. In the table there are about 68,000 clones, roughly 85% of which are singletons. The specimen was peripheral blood. This clonotype originated in a man younger than 40 with acute or convalescent COVID-19.

The CDR3 loop reads CAIPEGLAAPGGELFF. The CDR3 region has the DNA TGTGCCATCCCAGAGGGACTAGCGGCACCCGGCGGGGAGCTGTTTTTT. The rearrangement joins TRBV21-1 to TRBJ2-2; no DNA check was done on the table's D call, TRBD2. TRBV21-1 has pseudogene status. This CDR3 is 16 amino acids long.